The entry that follows covers one T cell receptor (beta chain) sequence. V trimming: 5 bases; J trimming: 10 bases; junction bases outside the gene matches: 9. This CDR3 has 13 residues. Germline lookup yields CDR1 LGHNT and CDR2 FRNRAP. The assay was immunoSEQ multiplex PCR, and TCRdb's table has in-frame clones only and misses some. The data show more than 120,000 clones, around 90% seen once. The sample is drawn from a study of T cell responses to AZD1222 COVID-19 vaccine. The input for sequencing was peripheral blood, taken 28 days after the second dose of the MenACWY control vaccine. This clonotype was obtained from an adult who received the MenACWY meningococcal vaccine as a control. This chain uses TRBV12-5 with TRBJ1-2; 8 bases are a match to TRBD1. The CDR3 nucleotides read TGTGCTAGTGGTATCGGGGACAGGAATGTCTACACCTTC. Translation gives CASGIGDRNVYTF.